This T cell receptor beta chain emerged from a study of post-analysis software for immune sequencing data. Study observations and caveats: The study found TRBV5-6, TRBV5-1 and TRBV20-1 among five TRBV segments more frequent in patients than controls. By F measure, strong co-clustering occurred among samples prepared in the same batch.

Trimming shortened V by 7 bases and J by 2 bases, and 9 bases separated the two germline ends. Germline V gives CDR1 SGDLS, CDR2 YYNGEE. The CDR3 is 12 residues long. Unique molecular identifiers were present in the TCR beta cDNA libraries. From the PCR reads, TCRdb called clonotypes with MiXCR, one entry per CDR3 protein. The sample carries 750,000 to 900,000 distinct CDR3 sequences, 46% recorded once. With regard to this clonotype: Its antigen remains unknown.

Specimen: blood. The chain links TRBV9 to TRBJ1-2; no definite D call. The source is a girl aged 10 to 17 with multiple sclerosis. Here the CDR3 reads CASWHGNYGYTF. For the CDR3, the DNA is TGTGCCAGCTGGCATGGAAACTATGGCTACACCTTC.